Detailed here is one TCR beta chain. Its antigen is unknown. The sample belongs to a study of post-analysis software for immune sequencing data. Study overall: There were relapsing-remitting, secondary progressive and progressive-relapsing multiple sclerosis among the disease courses included. Study observations and caveats: Multiple sclerosis patients showed significantly lower normalized Chao1 diversity than controls did. The five TRBV segments detected at higher frequency in patients than in controls included TRBV5-6, TRBV5-1 and TRBV20-1.

Germline assignment: CDR1 SGHRS and CDR2 YFSETQ. The CDR3 has 17 amino acids. With 1 base removed from V and 7 bases from J, the gap between germline ends came to 21 bases. Every TCR beta cDNA library bore unique molecular identifiers. Around 500,000 cDNA molecules were obtained per 1 to 10 million input T cells. TCRdb itself ran the PCR reads through MiXCR, one entry per CDR3 protein. The sample has some 500,000 distinct CDR3 sequences, 40% to 55% seen once. The rearrangement joins TRBV5-1 to TRBJ1-5, with D tentatively TRBD1 (6 bases). The source material was blood. The receptor was derived from a girl between 5 and 17 years old with multiple sclerosis. CDR3 DNA: TGCGCCAGCAGCTTGAACGGACCAGGCAGGGGATACCAGCCCCAGCATTTT. This sequence encodes CASSLNGPGRGYQPQHF.